This entry concerns a single T cell receptor beta chain. What it binds is unknown. Each donor was a Caucasian adult residing in Nashville, Tennessee. Using immunoSEQ multiplex PCR, the repertoire was profiled, and TCRdb retains in-frame clones only, with some absent. The sample lists 2 million to 2.5 million clones; about 95% were seen once. This entry comes from a study of shared clonotypes between healthy human individuals. Study results and caveats: Tissue TCR repertoires likely differ from these blood-only repertoires. What naive subsets generally showed was a larger estimated richness than memory subsets showed.

Germline V lookup: CDR1 SQVTM, CDR2 ANQGSEA. The CDR3 totals 14 residues. V lost 5 bases, J lost 9 bases, and 11 bases stayed unmatched. Material for sequencing was naive CD4+ T cells sorted from blood. Subset reported: CD45RA+ positively selected. The receptor was isolated from a man between 18 and 29 years old in good health. The chain links TRBV29-1 to TRBJ2-3; 10 nucleotides match TRBD2. CDR3 region: CSVLPAGGQGTQYF. The CDR3 DNA reads as TGCAGCGTTCTCCCAGCGGGGGGGCAAGGGACGCAGTATTTT.